The clone carrying this T cell receptor beta chain was detected ten times or more. TCRdb called the 5' RACE reads again in MiXCR, with one record for every CDR3 protein. The table records some 15,000 distinct CDR3 sequences, 7.3% of them present only once. This sample was taken from a study of T cells after yellow fever vaccination. For the study at large: Where fractions had low cell numbers, libraries were prepared from them with the SMART-Seq v4 Ultra Low Input RNA kit.

Overall study results and limits: In post-booster samples, most primary-vaccination clones reappeared (about 96% CD4, 75% to 90% CD8).

Trimming left V 1 base short and J 6 bases short, with 13 bases between. The CDR3 contains 14 residues. Germline V CDR1 and CDR2: SGHTA, FQGNSA. This rearrangement joins TRBV7-2 to TRBJ2-7, with D possibly matching TRBD1 (5 bases). This specimen was PBMCs, either bulk or a sorted T-cell subset (CD4+, CD8+, memory, or dextramer-sorted; not recorded which), taken on the day of the yellow fever booster vaccination. This clonotype was sampled from a man aged 18 to 30 who received the YFV17D yellow fever vaccine. The CDR3, as DNA: TGTGCCAGCAGCTTAGAACAGGAAAGAGGCGAGCAGTACTTC. Translation: CASSLEQERGEQYF. Together with reference TRBV7-2 and TRBJ2-7, the CDR3 gives the full variable domain: GAGVSQSPSNKVTEKGKDVELRCDPISGHTALYWYRQSLGQGLEFLIYFQGNSAPDKSGLPSDRFSAERTGGSVSTLTIQRTQQEDSAVYLCASSLEQERGEQYFGPGTRLTVT.